These T cell receptor beta chains were read from a single sample in a study of stem cell transplantation in POMP-related autoinflammatory disease. TCRdb keeps only in-frame clones here, not all; method: immunoSEQ multiplex PCR. The data show tens of thousands of clones, just over 90% seen once. The sequencing used CD4+ T cells from PBMCs, collected after stem cell transplantation. All receptors come from a human patient with POMP-related autoinflammation and immune dysregulation (PRAID). Some of the T cells may derive from the graft donor. Both conserved end residues are part of each CDR3.

J	V	CDR3
TRBJ1-2	TRBV6-5	CASRKPGIGQRGYTF
TRBJ2-3	TRBV10-3	CAISESPDTQYF
TRBJ1-2	TRBV19	CASSPVGGLPPYGYTF
TRBJ2-2	TRBV28	CASSLAGYTGELFF
TRBJ2-2	TRBV1	CTSSPRGAPWAATANTGELFF
TRBJ1-2	TRBV12-3/TRBV12-4	CASSFQGLEGYTF
TRBJ1-6	TRBV7-9	CASSLGGTANSPLHF
TRBJ2-3	TRBV18	CASSPRVSTDTQYF
TRBJ2-7	TRBV5-1	CASSLVQGAYEQYF
TRBJ1-4	TRBV5-1	CASSLRQGREKLFF
TRBJ2-2	TRBV5-1	CASFPGAYNTGELFF
TRBJ1-6	TRBV2	CASSDDSGNSPLHF
TRBJ2-5	TRBV28	CASSLVITRETQYF
TRBJ1-3	TRBV25-1	CASSHGGSEFGNTIYF
TRBJ1-2	TRBV11-2	CASSTSNRQGGYTF
TRBJ1-1	TRBV28	CASRENTEAFF
TRBJ1-3	TRBV2	CASTLGQLSGNTIYF
TRBJ2-7	TRBV10-2	CASSESLAASYEQYF
TRBJ2-1	TRBV10-3	CAISTGLDEQFF
TRBJ1-4	TRBV7-2	CASSLVSPATNEKLFF
TRBJ1-3	TRBV9	CASSVGVSGNTIYF
TRBJ2-1	TRBV30	CAWTEAGAYNEQFF
TRBJ2-3	TRBV3-1/TRBV3-2	CASSQLQGPVDTQYF